The next 21 T cell receptor beta chains were all read from a single sample in a study of shared clonotypes between healthy human individuals. Libraries were prepared by immunoSEQ multiplex PCR; TCRdb keeps only in-frame clonotypes and omits some of them. The table records more than 2 million clones, 85% to 95% of them present only once. Naive CD8 isolation took CD45RO-negative cells positively selected for CCR7 and excluded terminally differentiated effector memory CD45RA+ cells. Sequencing input: naive CD8+ T cells from PBMCs. All receptors derive from a man between 18 and 29 years old in good health. Some clones in this sample may be carry-over from other donors' samples.

Note on this clone: Different DNA sequences within this sample yield the same CDR3. V usage is TRBV7-9 and J usage is TRBJ2-5, with D maybe TRBD1 (5 bases). Looked up from germline, CDR1 is SEHNR and CDR2 is FQNEAQ (reference sequence). V was pared by 3 bases and J by 4 bases, with 6 bases between. The CDR3 has 12 residues. The CDR3 coding sequence is TGTGCCAGCAGCTTCGACAGAGAGACCCAGTACTTC. Translation: CASSFDRETQYF.

The chain employs TRBV27 and TRBJ2-5, with D perhaps TRBD2 (6 bases). V lost 4 bases to trimming and J lost 1 base, with 13 bases between them. Germline CDR1 reads MNHEY; CDR2 reads SMNVEV (reference sequence). CDR3 length equals 15 residues. In DNA form, the CDR3 reads TGTGCCAGCAGTTCGACTAGTTGGGCCCAAGAGACCCAGTACTTC. Amino acid sequence: CASSSTSWAQETQYF.

This chain joins TRBV27 and TRBJ2-5; D is perhaps TRBD2 (5 bases). Germline loops: CDR1 MNHEY, CDR2 SMNVEV (reference sequence). V lost 7 bases to trimming and J lost 0 bases, with 21 bases between them. The CDR3 runs 17 residues. CDR3 sequence (DNA): TGTGCCAGCACACAATACTTCGCGGGCGGACACCAAGAGACCCAGTACTTC. Translating gives CASTQYFAGGHQETQYF.

This rearrangement joins TRBV7-2 to TRBJ2-2; D might be TRBD1 (6 bases). The ends were cut back, 7 bases at V and 10 bases at J, with 19 bases in the middle. This CDR3 is 14 amino acids long. The germline CDR1 and CDR2 sequences are SGHTA and FQGNSA. In DNA form, the CDR3 reads TGTGCCAGCAATTCCCTCAACAGGGTAGAGGAGCTGTTTTTT. As protein: CASNSLNRVEELFF.

Concerning this clone: Within the sample, other DNA sequences also encode this same CDR3. The gene calls are TRBV27 and TRBJ2-7; 8 bases are shared with TRBD1. Trimming removed 5 bases from V and 3 bases from J; junction bases left unmatched: 6. The V gene's germline CDR1 is MNHEY and CDR2 SMNVEV (reference sequence). The CDR3 loop spans 14 amino acids. CDR3 residues: CASSARQGSYEQYF. The CDR3 bases are TGTGCCAGCAGTGCCCGACAGGGGAGCTACGAGCAGTACTTC.

This clone occurred once. This chain connects TRBV4-2 to TRBJ2-2, with 8 bases identical to TRBD2. Unmatched junction bases numbered 4, after V lost 1 base and J lost 3 bases. The CDR3 loop spans 16 amino acids. Germline V gene sequence: CDR1 LGHNA, CDR2 YNFKEQ. CDR3 DNA sequence: TGTGCCAGCAGCCAAGGGGATAGCGGGGACACCGGGGAGCTGTTTTTT. Protein product: CASSQGDSGDTGELFF.

As concerns this clone: This same CDR3 is encoded by further DNA sequences in the sample. The chain employs TRBV7-9 and TRBJ2-3; D remains ambiguous. V dropped 6 bases and J dropped 3 bases, with 4 bases sitting between them. The germline gives CDR1 SEHNR, CDR2 FQNEAQ (reference sequence). CDR3 size: 11 residues. The CDR3: CASSFTDTQYF. The CDR3 nucleotides read TGTGCCAGCAGTTTTACAGATACGCAGTATTTT.

The rearrangement uses TRBV10-3 and TRBJ2-6; D unresolved. Germline lookup yields CDR1 ENHRY and CDR2 SYGVKD. The CDR3 is 18 amino acids. V lost 6 bases and J 2 bases, leaving 20 bases between the germline ends. CDR3 region: CAIRSNGPLPAGANVLTF. As DNA, the CDR3 is TGTGCCATCAGATCTAACGGACCTCTCCCCGCTGGGGCCAACGTCCTGACTTTC.

This sequence joins TRBV4-3 and TRBJ2-7; D may be TRBD2 (5 bases). CDR3 length: 14 amino acids. Germline V gives CDR1 LGHNA, CDR2 YSLEER. V was pared by 1 base and J by 6 bases, with 13 bases between. The CDR3 region has the DNA TGCGCCAGCAGCCAAGTCCCGGACTTCTCCGAGCAGTACTTC. Residues: CASSQVPDFSEQYF.

Comment on this clone: Other nucleotide sequences from this sample produce the same CDR3. J is TRBJ1-1 and V is TRBV30; D remains unclear. This CDR3 is built from 11 residues. Germline CDR1 reads GTSNPN; CDR2 reads SVGIG (reference sequence). V lost 4 bases and J lost 1, with 4 bases in between. CDR3 amino acids: CAWNRNTEAFF. In DNA, the CDR3 is TGTGCCTGGAATCGGAACACTGAAGCTTTCTTT.

About this clone: The sample contains more than one DNA sequence encoding this CDR3. This chain joins TRBV27 and TRBJ1-5; D gene unclear. The CDR3 is made up of 13 amino acids. Germline V gene lookup returns CDR1 MNHEY and CDR2 SMNVEV (reference sequence). V was clipped by 2 bases and J by 3 bases, with 5 bases between them. The DNA for the CDR3 is TGTGCCAGCAGTTTAAGGAACAATCAGCCCCAGCATTTT. This gives the protein CASSLRNNQPQHF.

The rearrangement links TRBV7-9 to TRBJ1-5; 10 bases align to TRBD1. Trimming cost V 5 bases and J 7 bases; bases outside gene matches: 11. This CDR3 is 16 amino acids long. Germline lookup yields CDR1 SEHNR and CDR2 FQNEAQ (reference sequence). This chain's CDR3 is CASSLQGTGVGQPQHF. Written as DNA, the CDR3 is TGTGCCAGCAGCCTGCAGGGGACAGGGGTTGGACAGCCCCAGCATTTT.

This sequence joins TRBV9 and TRBJ2-1; D is ambiguous. Trimming took off 4 bases at V and 2 bases at J, with 7 bases between the two ends. The length of the CDR3 is 13 residues. In germline, CDR1 is SGDLS, CDR2 YYNGEE. CDR3 region: CASSTRPYNEQFF. The CDR3 DNA is TGTGCCAGCAGCACCCGGCCCTACAATGAGCAGTTCTTC.

This clone was found a few times. The sample holds other DNA sequences that translate to the same CDR3. This sequence joins TRBV7-9 and TRBJ1-5; D is uncertain. The germline V gene encodes CDR1 SEHNR and CDR2 FQNEAQ (reference sequence). The CDR3 totals 12 residues. V lost 6 bases and J 8 bases, leaving 11 bases between the germline ends. This CDR3 is CASSFNREPQHF. CDR3 coding DNA: TGTGCCAGCAGTTTCAACCGGGAGCCCCAGCATTTT.

The chain carries TRBV4-1 and TRBJ2-7, with D possibly called TRBD1 or TRBD2 (6 bases each). The CDR3 sequence is 16 residues long. Germline CDR1 MGHRA, CDR2 YSYEKL. The ends were cut back, 0 bases at V and 2 bases at J, with 14 bases in the middle. CDR3: CASSQDWGAGTYEQYF. For the CDR3, the DNA is TGCGCCAGCAGCCAAGATTGGGGGGCAGGAACCTACGAGCAGTACTTC.

This clone was seen more than once but under ten times. Other DNA sequences within the sample encode an identical CDR3. The chain is built from TRBV27 and TRBJ1-1; no definite D call. The length of the CDR3 is 14 residues. Germline CDR1 MNHEY, CDR2 SMNVEV (reference sequence). V lost 1 base and J lost 1, with 7 bases in between. The CDR3 here is CASSLWSGNTEAFF. In DNA, the CDR3 is TGTGCCAGCAGTTTATGGTCAGGGAACACTGAAGCTTTCTTT.

A single count supports this clone. The V call is TRBV6-6, the J call TRBJ2-7; 7 bases map to TRBD2. Per germline, CDR1 MNHNY and CDR2 SVGAGI (reference sequence). The CDR3 is made up of 14 amino acids. V shed 11 bases and J 4 bases; nucleotides not matched to a gene: 14. For the CDR3, the DNA is TGTGCCTCCGGAGATCTGCGGGAGAGGTACGAGCAGTACTTC. Amino acid sequence: CASGDLRERYEQYF.

The V gene is TRBV27, the J gene TRBJ1-1; 12 positions agree with TRBD1. CDR3 size: 15 residues. J was trimmed by 5 bases and V by 4 bases; bases with no gene match: 5. The germline gives CDR1 MNHEY, CDR2 SMNVEV (reference sequence). DNA for the CDR3: TGTGCCAGCAGTTGGGGGACAGGGGGCATGACTGAAGCTTTCTTT. Amino acids: CASSWGTGGMTEAFF.

The chain combines TRBV9 with TRBJ2-1; D is ambiguous. This CDR3 contains 16 residues. V lost 2 bases, J lost 2 bases, and 14 bases lay in between. Germline loops: CDR1 SGDLS, CDR2 YYNGEE. CDR3 bases: TGTGCCAGCAGCGTCCTAAAGAATGGGGCCTACAATGAGCAGTTCTTC. This codes for CASSVLKNGAYNEQFF.

The chain uses TRBV10-2 and TRBJ2-1, with D tentatively TRBD2 (5 bases). V was shortened by 1 base and J by 4 bases, with 14 bases between the two germline ends. Germline V gene data show CDR1 as WSHSY and CDR2 as SAAADI. CDR3 length: 16 amino acids. The CDR3 DNA reads as TGCGCCAGCAGTGAGTTGGACTCGACAAGGTACAATGAGCAGTTCTTC. Its translation: CASSELDSTRYNEQFF.

The rearrangement uses TRBV29-1 and TRBJ2-1, with TRBD2 identical over 13 bases. J gave up 4 bases and V 1 base, and 4 bases lay outside the gene matches. Germline V gives CDR1 SQVTM, CDR2 ANQGSEA. The CDR3 is made up of 16 amino acids. The CDR3 DNA reads as TGCAGCGTTGAAGGGACTAGCGGGAGTACGTACAATGAGCAGTTCTTC. This codes for CSVEGTSGSTYNEQFF.